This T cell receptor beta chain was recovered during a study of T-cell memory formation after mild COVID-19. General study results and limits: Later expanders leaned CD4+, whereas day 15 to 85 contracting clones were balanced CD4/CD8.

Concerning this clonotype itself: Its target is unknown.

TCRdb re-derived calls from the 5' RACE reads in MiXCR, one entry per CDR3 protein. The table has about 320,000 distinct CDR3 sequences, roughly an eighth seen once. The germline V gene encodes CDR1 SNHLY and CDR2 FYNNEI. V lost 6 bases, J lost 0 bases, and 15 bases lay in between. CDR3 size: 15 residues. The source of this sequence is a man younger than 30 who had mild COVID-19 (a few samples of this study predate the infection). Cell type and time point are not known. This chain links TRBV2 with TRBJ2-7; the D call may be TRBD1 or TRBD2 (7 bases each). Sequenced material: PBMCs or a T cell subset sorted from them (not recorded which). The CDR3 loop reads CASRGEGTASYEQYF. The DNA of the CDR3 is TGTGCCAGCAGGGGGGAGGGGACAGCCTCCTACGAGCAGTACTTC.